This is a list of T cell receptor beta chains from one sample in a study of shared clonotypes between healthy human individuals. Repertoires were generated with immunoSEQ multiplex PCR, while TCRdb's copy carries only in-frame clones and drops some. The sample holds about 2,200,000 clones, 90% to 95% seen once. The material sequenced was naive CD8+ T cells from PBMCs. These receptors all come from a man between 18 and 35 years old in good health. Some clones in this sample may be carry-over from other donors' samples. Both conserved end residues are part of each CDR3. D genes are given only for firm matches. Clone size appears in some rows only: once, few, many, or a class for an expanded clone.

TGCGCCAGCAGTGATGACGGCACAGATACGCAGTATTTT	CASSDDGTDTQYF	NA	NA	TRBJ2-3	TRBV10-1
TGTGCCAGCAGTTTCGGGGCCACCACAGATACGCAGTATTTT	CASSFGATTDTQYF	NA	NA	TRBJ2-3	TRBV27
TGTGCCAGCAGTCGCACCCCGATGGCGATATGGACAGGGTTGGATGTCGATACGCAGTATTTT	CASSRTPMAIWTGLDVDTQYF	TRBD1	NA	TRBJ2-3	TRBV27
TGTGCCAGCAGCCCCAGGGGATCCTACAATGAGCAGTTCTTC	CASSPRGSYNEQFF	NA	once	TRBJ2-1	TRBV28
TGTGCCATCAGTGACTCTAACGAGCAGTACTTC	CAISDSNEQYF	NA	NA	TRBJ2-7	TRBV10-3
TGTGCCAGCAGTGGGCCCCGGGGGGATGAGCTAGCGGGATTCGGGGAGCTGTTTTTT	CASSGPRGDELAGFGELFF	TRBD2	NA	TRBJ2-2	TRBV6-1
TGTGCCAGCAGCTTGGCCGCAAACGAGCAGTACTTC	CASSLAANEQYF	NA	NA	TRBJ2-7	TRBV5-4
TGTGCCAGCAGCCTTGGACTAGCGGGATGGTACGAGCAGTACTTC	CASSLGLAGWYEQYF	TRBD2	NA	TRBJ2-7	TRBV5-5
TGTGCCAGCAGCCTAGAGGGGGAGAGTCGCTACGAGCAGTACTTC	CASSLEGESRYEQYF	NA	NA	TRBJ2-7	TRBV9
TGTGCCTGGAGGGAACAGGGAACAGATACGCAGTATTTT	CAWREQGTDTQYF	NA	NA	TRBJ2-3	TRBV30
TGTGCCAGCAGTGAATTAAGGAGACTCACCAACTACGAGCAGTACTTC	CASSELRRLTNYEQYF	NA	NA	TRBJ2-7	TRBV6-1
TGTGCCAGCAGCCCCCCGGCTAGCGGGAGAGTAGATACGCAGTATTTT	CASSPPASGRVDTQYF	TRBD2	NA	TRBJ2-3	TRBV7-8
TGCGCCAGCAGCGTCAACCCGGGACCGAGCACAGATACGCAGTATTTT	CASSVNPGPSTDTQYF	NA	NA	TRBJ2-3	TRBV5-1
TGTGCCAGCAGTTACTCTCCGGGGTCCTACAATGAGCAGTTCTTC	CASSYSPGSYNEQFF	NA	NA	TRBJ2-1	TRBV6-6
TGTGCCAGCAGCTGGGCGACCTCGGGGACCTACAATGAGCAGTTCTTC	CASSWATSGTYNEQFF	NA	NA	TRBJ2-1	TRBV7-8
TGCAGCGTTTTAACAGGGTCATTGGGCTACACCTTC	CSVLTGSLGYTF	NA	NA	TRBJ1-2	TRBV29-1
TGTGCCAGCAGCTTATTGGGGGCAGGGGCCCCGTTGGGCACTGAAGCTTTCTTT	CASSLLGAGAPLGTEAFF	NA	NA	TRBJ1-1	TRBV7-3
TGTGCCTGGACCAAGACAGGGGAGGGCAATCAGCCCCAGCATTTT	CAWTKTGEGNQPQHF	TRBD1	NA	TRBJ1-5	TRBV30
TGTGCCAGTAGGGATGCGGGCGGGACATACGAGCAGTACTTC	CASRDAGGTYEQYF	NA	few	TRBJ2-7	TRBV19
TGCGCCAGCAAGACAGGACTAGCGTACAATGAGCAGTTCTTC	CASKTGLAYNEQFF	TRBD2	NA	TRBJ2-1	TRBV4-3
TGTGCCAGCTCACCACTGGACAGGGAAGCTTATGGCTACACCTTC	CASSPLDREAYGYTF	TRBD1	NA	TRBJ1-2	TRBV18
TGTGCCAGTAGTGTACTAGCGGGAGCAAATGAGCAGTTCTTC	CASSVLAGANEQFF	TRBD2	NA	TRBJ2-1	TRBV19
TGTGCCAGCAGTTTTTCCGACGGGGAGAGCTCCTACGAGCAGTACTTC	CASSFSDGESSYEQYF	NA	NA	TRBJ2-7	TRBV27
TGTGCCAGCAGTTTATACCCGGGGGTCAGGGGGCCCGACAATGAGCAGTTCTTC	CASSLYPGVRGPDNEQFF	TRBD1	NA	TRBJ2-1	TRBV27
TGTGCCTGGAGTGACGAAAGCGGGAGGGCCTACAATGAGCAGTTCTTC	CAWSDESGRAYNEQFF	TRBD2	NA	TRBJ2-1	TRBV30
TGTGCCAGCAGTTCAATCAACAGGGGTATAGACTATGGCTACACCTTC	CASSSINRGIDYGYTF	TRBD1	NA	TRBJ1-2	TRBV28
TGTGCCAGCAGCCGGCCAGGAACCCGCACAGATACGCAGTATTTT	CASSRPGTRTDTQYF	NA	once	TRBJ2-3	TRBV5-6
TGTGCCAGCTCACCCCCCGGGACAGGACTCTACAATGAGCAGTTCTTC	CASSPPGTGLYNEQFF	TRBD1	NA	TRBJ2-1	TRBV18
TGTGCCAGCAGGTACAGGGGAGCGCCAATATATTTT	CASRYRGAPIYF	TRBD1	once	TRBJ1-3	TRBV28
TGTGCCAGCACGGGGACTACAGCTGAGCAGTTCTTC	CASTGTTAEQFF	TRBD2	NA	TRBJ2-1	TRBV25-1
TGTGCCAGCAGCCCTAGGGACAGGGGCTCCTACGAGCAGTACTTC	CASSPRDRGSYEQYF	TRBD1	NA	TRBJ2-7	TRBV7-9
TGTGCCAGTAGTACTACTGGGGGGGCATGGAATGAGCAGTTCTTC	CASSTTGGAWNEQFF	NA	once	TRBJ2-1	TRBV19
TGTGCCTGGATCGGGGACTACTACAATGAGCAGTTCTTC	CAWIGDYYNEQFF	TRBD2	NA	TRBJ2-1	TRBV30
TGTGCCAGCAGCTTACTGGGCAGCTACGAGCAGTACTTC	CASSLLGSYEQYF	NA	NA	TRBJ2-7	TRBV7-8
TGCAGCGTTGTGGTTTCAGGGGTAGGGGACACCTTC	CSVVVSGVGDTF	NA	NA	TRBJ1-2	TRBV29-1
TGTGCCAGTAGTATCCGGGACTCCAGATACACCGGGGAGCTGTTTTTT	CASSIRDSRYTGELFF	NA	NA	TRBJ2-2	TRBV19
TGTGCCAGCAGCTTAGGGATGGGGCATGCTTTCTTT	CASSLGMGHAFF	NA	few	TRBJ1-1	TRBV7-9
TGTGCCAGCAGTGAACCAGGGACCTACGAGCAGTACTTC	CASSEPGTYEQYF	NA	NA	TRBJ2-7	TRBV2
TGCGCCAGCAGCGAACAGGCGAGCAGTGAAAAACTGTTTTTT	CASSEQASSEKLFF	NA	NA	TRBJ1-4	TRBV4-3
TGCGCCAGCAGACGCGGTGAGCGAGACGTTTACAATGAGCAGTTCTTC	CASRRGERDVYNEQFF	NA	NA	TRBJ2-1	TRBV4-1
TGTGCCAGCAGTTACTCGGGCGCCCGTGGGGAGACCCAGTACTTC	CASSYSGARGETQYF	NA	NA	TRBJ2-5	TRBV6-5
TGTGCCAGCAGCTCCTTGGGAGAAGGGTACAATGAGCAGTTCTTC	CASSSLGEGYNEQFF	NA	once	TRBJ2-1	TRBV11-1
TGTGCCAGCAGCTCGAAACTATACCGGGACCGAAATGGGGAGACCCAGTACTTC	CASSSKLYRDRNGETQYF	NA	NA	TRBJ2-5	TRBV7-6
TGCGCCAGCAGCTTGGGACAGTCCTACGAGCAGTACTTC	CASSLGQSYEQYF	NA	once	TRBJ2-7	TRBV5-1
TGTGCCAGCACCAACACAGGGGAACTAGCGGGAGGGCCGGTTCAGTTCTTC	CASTNTGELAGGPVQFF	TRBD2	NA	TRBJ2-1	TRBV28
TGCGCCAGCAGCCAAGGGTTAGGGACTAATGAAAAACTGTTTTTT	CASSQGLGTNEKLFF	NA	NA	TRBJ1-4	TRBV4-1
TGTGCCAGCAGTTTGGGGACTAGCGGGAGGGATGAGCAGTACTTC	CASSLGTSGRDEQYF	TRBD2	NA	TRBJ2-7	TRBV28
TGTGCCAGCAGTCCAGGACAGTTCTCCAATGAAAAACTGTTTTTT	CASSPGQFSNEKLFF	NA	NA	TRBJ1-4	TRBV2
TGTGCCAGCAGCCAAGTCCCGCGTGAGGGGTTGAACACTGAAGCTTTCTTT	CASSQVPREGLNTEAFF	NA	NA	TRBJ1-1	TRBV4-2
TGTGCCAGCAGTTCGCCCGTGACAGATACCTACGAGCAGTACTTC	CASSSPVTDTYEQYF	NA	NA	TRBJ2-7	TRBV28
TGTGCCAGCAGGGAAATCAGGAACACTGAAGCTTTCTTT	CASREIRNTEAFF	NA	NA	TRBJ1-1	TRBV7-3
TGCGCCAGCAGCCCCGACTTGAGCACGTCAGACAATGAGCAGTTCTTC	CASSPDLSTSDNEQFF	NA	NA	TRBJ2-1	TRBV5-1
TGTGCCAGCAGACGTACGGAGACGTCCTACAATGAGCAGTTCTTC	CASRRTETSYNEQFF	NA	NA	TRBJ2-1	TRBV27